Sequencing of this T cell receptor (beta chain) was carried out in a study of shared clonotypes between healthy human individuals. This clone was seen a single time. This table comes from immunoSEQ multiplex PCR, and its TCRdb copy is limited to in-frame clones, with some not included. Of roughly 640,000 clones in the sample, 97% were seen once. Trimming shortened V by 0 bases and J by 13 bases, and 12 bases separated the two germline ends. CDR1 and CDR2 from the germline V gene are GTSNPN and SVGIG (reference sequence). This CDR3 has 12 residues. The sequencing sample was made of naive CD4+ T cells sorted from blood. Stated subset: CD45RA+ positively selected. This TCR was sampled from a woman aged 25 to 39 in good health. The chain joins TRBV30 to TRBJ1-4; D is unresolved. The CDR3 coding sequence is TGTGCCTGGAGTGTTAGCCCCGTACGACTGTTTTTT. It encodes CAWSVSPVRLFF.